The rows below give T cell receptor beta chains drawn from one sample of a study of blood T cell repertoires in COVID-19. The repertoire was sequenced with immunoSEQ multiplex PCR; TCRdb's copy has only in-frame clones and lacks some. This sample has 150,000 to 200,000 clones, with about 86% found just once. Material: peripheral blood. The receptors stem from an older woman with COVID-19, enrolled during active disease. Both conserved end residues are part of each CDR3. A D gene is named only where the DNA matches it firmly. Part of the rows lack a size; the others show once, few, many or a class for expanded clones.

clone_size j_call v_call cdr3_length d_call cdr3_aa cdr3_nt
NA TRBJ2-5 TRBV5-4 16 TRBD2 CASSPPTSGSGETQYF TGTGCCAGCAGCCCCCCGACTAGCGGTAGTGGGGAGACCCAGTACTTC
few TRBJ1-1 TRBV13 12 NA CASRATVHEAFF TGTGCCAGCAGGGCGACAGTGCATGAAGCTTTCTTT
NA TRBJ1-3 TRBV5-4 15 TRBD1 CASGHRGRFGNTIYF TGTGCCAGCGGCCACAGGGGGCGCTTTGGAAACACCATATATTTT
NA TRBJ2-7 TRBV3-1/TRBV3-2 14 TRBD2 CASSQDSTSGKQYF TGTGCCAGCAGCCAAGATTCGACTAGCGGTAAGCAGTACTTC
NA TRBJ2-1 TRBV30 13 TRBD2 CAWSVLGEGKQFF TGTGCCTGGAGTGTACTGGGGGAGGGAAAGCAGTTCTTC
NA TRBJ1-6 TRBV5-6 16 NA CASSLGPGSPNSPLHF TGTGCCAGCAGCTTAGGTCCGGGTAGCCCCAATTCACCCCTCCACTTT
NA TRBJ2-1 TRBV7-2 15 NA CASSSGLSSYNEQFF TGTGCCAGCAGCTCGGGACTGAGCTCCTACAATGAGCAGTTCTTC
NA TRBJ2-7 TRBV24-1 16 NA CATSDGGPGPSYEQYF TGTGCCACCAGTGATGGTGGCCCAGGGCCCTCCTACGAGCAGTACTTC
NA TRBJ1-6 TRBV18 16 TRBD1 CASSPKTGGAGSPLHF TGTGCCAGCTCACCTAAGACAGGGGGCGCGGGATCACCCCTCCACTTT
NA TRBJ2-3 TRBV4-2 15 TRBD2 CASSPLAGNTDTQYF TGTGCCAGCAGCCCACTAGCGGGAAACACAGATACGCAGTATTTT
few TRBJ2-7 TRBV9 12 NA CASSADSREQYF TGTGCCAGCAGCGCGGACAGTCGCGAGCAGTACTTC
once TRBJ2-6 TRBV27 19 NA CATLRSMEARYSGANVLTF TGTGCCACCTTAAGGAGTATGGAGGCCCGCTACTCTGGGGCCAACGTCCTGACTTTC
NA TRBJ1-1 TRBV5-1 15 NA CASSTLTGLGAEAFF TGCGCCAGCAGCACCCTGACAGGCCTGGGGGCTGAAGCTTTCTTT
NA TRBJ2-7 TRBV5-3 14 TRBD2 CARSPAIAGSEQYF TGTGCCAGAAGTCCGGCGATAGCGGGAAGCGAGCAGTACTTC
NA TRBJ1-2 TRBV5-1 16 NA CASSLAGTSPNYGYTF TGCGCCAGCAGCTTGGCCGGGACAAGCCCCAACTATGGCTACACCTTC
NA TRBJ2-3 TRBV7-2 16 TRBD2 CASSLRRAGLTDTQYF TGTGCCAGCAGCCTAAGACGGGCGGGACTAACAGATACGCAGTATTTT
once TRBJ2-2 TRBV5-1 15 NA CASSLEPASTGELFF TGCGCCAGCAGCTTGGAGCCAGCGAGCACCGGGGAGCTGTTTTTT
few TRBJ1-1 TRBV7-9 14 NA CASSLAGANTEAFF TGTGCCAGCAGTTTAGCTGGGGCTAACACTGAAGCTTTCTTT
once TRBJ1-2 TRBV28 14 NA CASRPGRVPYGYTF TGTGCCAGCAGACCCGGGAGGGTCCCCTATGGCTACACCTTC
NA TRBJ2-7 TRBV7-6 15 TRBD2 CASSSEAGEHYEQYF TGTGCCAGCAGCTCTGAAGCGGGAGAGCACTACGAGCAGTACTTC
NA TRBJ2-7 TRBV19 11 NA CASSTPGEQYF TGTGCCAGTAGTACCCCGGGCGAGCAGTACTTC
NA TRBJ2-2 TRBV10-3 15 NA CAISESGGNTGELFF TGTGCCATCAGTGAGTCCGGCGGTAACACCGGGGAGCTGTTTTTT
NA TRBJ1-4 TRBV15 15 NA CATSATSRGERKLFF TGTGCCACCAGCGCGACCAGCCGGGGAGAACGAAAACTGTTTTTT
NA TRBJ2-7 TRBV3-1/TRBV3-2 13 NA CASSQLRAYEQYF TGTGCCAGCAGCCAATTGAGGGCCTACGAGCAGTACTTC
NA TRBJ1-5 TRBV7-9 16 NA CASSLGSQGIAQPQHF TGTGCCAGCAGCTTAGGGAGTCAGGGGATCGCTCAGCCCCAGCATTTT
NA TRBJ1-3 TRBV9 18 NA CASSVSPGGLVSGNTIYF TGTGCCAGCAGCGTCTCCCCGGGGGGCCTCGTCTCTGGAAACACCATATATTTT
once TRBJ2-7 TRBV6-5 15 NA CASSRSTSLSYEQYF TGTGCCAGCAGTCGTTCTACTAGTTTATCGTACGAGCAGTACTTC
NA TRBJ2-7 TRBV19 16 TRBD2 CASSIAVAGGSYEQYF TGTGCCAGTAGTATAGCTGTAGCGGGGGGATCCTACGAGCAGTACTTC
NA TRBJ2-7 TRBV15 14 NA CATSRRRETYEQYF TGTGCCACCAGCAGACGCCGGGAGACCTACGAGCAGTACTTC
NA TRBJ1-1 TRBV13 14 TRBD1 CASSLRSGGGEAFF TGTGCCAGCAGCTTAAGGTCAGGGGGCGGTGAAGCTTTCTTT
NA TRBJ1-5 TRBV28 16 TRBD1 CATLGRRQGAYQPQHF TGTGCCACCTTAGGGAGACGACAGGGGGCCTATCAGCCCCAGCATTTT
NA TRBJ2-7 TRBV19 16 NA CASSIGGRGLNYEQYF TGTGCCAGTAGTATAGGTGGCAGGGGTCTAAACTACGAGCAGTACTTC
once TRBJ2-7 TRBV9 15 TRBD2 CASSLGAGGPYEQYF TGTGCCAGCAGCCTAGGGGCGGGAGGGCCCTACGAGCAGTACTTC
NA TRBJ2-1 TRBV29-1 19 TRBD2 CSVEDILTSGTSGRAGQFF TGCAGCGTTGAAGACATACTAACCTCCGGGACTAGCGGGAGGGCCGGCCAGTTCTTC
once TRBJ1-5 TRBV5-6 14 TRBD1 CASSSGGAGQPQHF TGTGCCAGCAGCTCAGGGGGCGCGGGACAGCCCCAGCATTTT
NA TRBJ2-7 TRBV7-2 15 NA CASSLVKRGTYEQYF TGTGCCAGCAGCTTAGTGAAAAGGGGTACCTACGAGCAGTACTTC
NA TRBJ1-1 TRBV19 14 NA CASSTDRENTEAFF TGTGCCAGTAGTACCGACAGAGAAAACACTGAAGCTTTCTTT
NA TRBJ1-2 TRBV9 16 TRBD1 CASSAGGRQGSGGYTF TGTGCCAGCAGCGCCGGGGGACGACAGGGGAGCGGTGGCTACACCTTC
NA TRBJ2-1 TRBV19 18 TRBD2 CASSIAWRGLAGSNEQFF TGTGCCAGTAGTATAGCTTGGAGAGGGCTAGCGGGCAGCAATGAGCAGTTCTTC
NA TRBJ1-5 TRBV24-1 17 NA CATSDSRYRRVRQPQHF TGTGCCACCAGTGATTCCCGGTATCGTCGGGTACGACAGCCCCAGCATTTT
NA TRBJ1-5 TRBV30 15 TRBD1 CAWSGPGQGSQPQHF TGTGCCTGGAGTGGACCGGGACAGGGTAGCCAGCCCCAGCATTTT
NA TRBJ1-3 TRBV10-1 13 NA CASRQGWGNTIYF TGCGCCAGCAGACAGGGCTGGGGAAACACCATATATTTT
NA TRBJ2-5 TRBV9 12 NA CASSEPAETQYF TGTGCCAGCAGCGAGCCCGCGGAGACCCAGTACTTC
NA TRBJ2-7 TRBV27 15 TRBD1 CASSSPLAGGHEQYF TGTGCCAGCAGTTCGCCGCTGGCAGGGGGCCACGAGCAGTACTTC
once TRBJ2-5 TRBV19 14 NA CASSPRLSQETQYF TGTGCCAGTAGTCCCCGTCTATCCCAAGAGACCCAGTACTTC
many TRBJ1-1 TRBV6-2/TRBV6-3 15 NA CASSYFRPRGTEAFF TGTGCCAGCAGTTACTTTCGTCCCAGGGGCACTGAAGCTTTCTTT
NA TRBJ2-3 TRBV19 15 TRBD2 CASSIAGGRPDTQYF TGTGCCAGTAGTATAGCGGGGGGGCGTCCAGATACGCAGTATTTT
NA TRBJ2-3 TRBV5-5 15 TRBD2 CASSLLAGYTDTQYF TGTGCCAGCAGCTTACTAGCGGGATACACAGATACGCAGTATTTT
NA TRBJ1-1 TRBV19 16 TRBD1 CASSARQGLSNTEAFF TGTGCCAGTAGTGCGCGACAGGGACTCAGTAACACTGAAGCTTTCTTT
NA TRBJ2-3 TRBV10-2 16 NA CASSSSHRSSTDTQYF TGCGCCAGCAGTTCGTCACACCGAAGTAGCACAGATACGCAGTATTTT
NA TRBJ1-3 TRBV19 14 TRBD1 CASTSDRAANTIYF TGTGCCAGTACCTCGGACAGGGCGGCAAACACCATATATTTT
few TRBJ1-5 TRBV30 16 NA CAWSVRLQGGNQPQHF TGTGCCTGGAGTGTAAGGCTTCAGGGCGGCAATCAGCCCCAGCATTTT
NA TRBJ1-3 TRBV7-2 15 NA CASSPSLSVGNTIYF TGTGCCAGCAGCCCGTCCCTTTCTGTGGGAAACACCATATATTTT
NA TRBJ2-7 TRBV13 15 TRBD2 CASSLTSGRNYEQYF TGTGCCAGCAGCTTGACTAGCGGGAGAAACTACGAGCAGTACTTC
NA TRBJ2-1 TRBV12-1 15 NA CASTSLGSAYNEQFF TGTGCCAGCACCTCCCTTGGGAGCGCCTACAATGAGCAGTTCTTC